The 20 T cell receptor beta chains below all came from one sample that was sequenced in a study of blood T cell repertoires in COVID-19. Libraries were prepared by immunoSEQ multiplex PCR; TCRdb keeps only in-frame clonotypes and omits some of them. The data show nearly 80,000 clones, around 83% seen once. Sequenced: peripheral blood. Receptors originate from a woman in her 70s with acute or convalescent COVID-19.

The V gene is TRBV10-3, the J gene TRBJ2-3; 11 nucleotides line up with TRBD2. Germline assignment: CDR1 ENHRY and CDR2 SYGVKD. The CDR3 runs 18 residues. With V trimmed by 5 bases and J by 6 bases, 16 bases remained unmatched. This CDR3 reads CAISRTGKLAGGQDTQYF. The CDR3 nucleotides are TGTGCCATCAGTAGAACAGGGAAGTTAGCGGGAGGGCAGGATACGCAGTATTTT.

The V and J genes are TRBV5-1 and TRBJ1-1; 7 positions match TRBD1. The germline V gene has CDR1 SGHRS and CDR2 YFSETQ. The CDR3 is made up of 13 amino acids. J lost 8 bases, V lost 4 bases, and 8 bases had no gene match. CDR3 nucleotides: TGCGCCAGCAGCCCCCATGGACAGGCAGAAGCTTTCTTT. Its translation: CASSPHGQAEAFF.

The rearrangement links TRBV30 to TRBJ1-2, with D uncertain. The length of the CDR3 is 14 residues. The V gene's germline CDR1 is GTSNPN and CDR2 SVGIG (reference sequence). V was shortened by 4 bases and J by 6 bases, with 18 bases between the two germline ends. The CDR3 reads CAWNGIVMGHGYTF. The CDR3 DNA is TGTGCCTGGAACGGGATTGTCATGGGCCATGGCTACACCTTC.

The rearrangement links TRBV7-9 to TRBJ2-1; the match to TRBD2 covers 8 bases. There are 14 residues in the CDR3. Germline V gene sequence: CDR1 SEHNR, CDR2 FQNEAQ (reference sequence). V trimming: 3 bases; J trimming: 9 bases; junction bases outside the gene matches: 7. CDR3 in DNA: TGTGCCAGCAGCTTCGCGGGAGGAAAAAGTGAGCAGTTCTTC. It yields the protein CASSFAGGKSEQFF.

This chain uses TRBV2 with TRBJ1-6; 7 positions match TRBD1. Germline CDR1 is SNHLY and CDR2 is FYNNEI. The CDR3 loop spans 14 amino acids. After removal of 2 bases from V and 10 bases from J, the junction contained 5 bases not matched to a gene. CDR3 DNA sequence: TGTGCCAGCAGTGAAATGACAGGGAGGTCACCCCTCCACTTT. Its protein is CASSEMTGRSPLHF.

The chain has TRBV15 and TRBJ2-2; 8 nucleotides match TRBD2. J lost 0 bases, V lost 6 bases, and 0 bases had no gene match. The CDR3 spans 14 residues. Germline CDR1 is LNHNV and CDR2 is YYDKDF (reference sequence). In DNA form, the CDR3 reads TGTGCCACCAGAGCGGGGGCGAACACCGGGGAGCTGTTTTTT. It yields the protein CATRAGANTGELFF.

The V and J genes are TRBV19 and TRBJ2-2; tentative D call: TRBD1 (6 bases). Germline CDR1 reads LNHDA; CDR2 reads SQIVND (reference sequence). This CDR3 is built from 14 residues. The V and J ends lost 8 bases and 1 base respectively, with 11 bases between them. The chain's CDR3 is CASSSQGNTGELFF. CDR3 nucleotides: TGTGCCAGTTCCTCACAGGGGAACACCGGGGAGCTGTTTTTT.

The chain recombines TRBV5-1 with TRBJ2-7, with D possibly being TRBD2 (5 bases). CDR3 length: 15 residues. V was cut by 0 bases and J by 6 bases, with 16 bases left in between. Germline V gives CDR1 SGHRS, CDR2 YFSETQ. In DNA, the CDR3 is TGCGCCAGCAGCTTGGAAGCTAGCTATAGGAGCGAGCAGTACTTC. Residues: CASSLEASYRSEQYF.

The chain employs TRBV4-1 and TRBJ1-4; unclear D gene. The germline V gene encodes CDR1 MGHRA and CDR2 YSYEKL. The V gene lost 4 bases and the J gene lost 6 bases, with 15 bases spanning the gap. The CDR3 consists of 15 residues. The CDR3 region is CASSPKRVNDEKLFF. The CDR3 region has the DNA TGCGCCAGCAGCCCCAAGAGGGTGAACGATGAAAAACTGTTTTTT.

The chain carries TRBV20-1 and TRBJ2-3; perhaps TRBD2 as D (5 bases). The V end was cut by 6 bases, the J end by 4 bases, with 8 bases between. Germline values: CDR1 DFQATT, CDR2 SNEGSKA (reference sequence). This CDR3 region has 11 residues. The CDR3 coding sequence is TGCAGTGCCAGTAGCGCAGATACGCAGTATTTT. Its translation: CSASSADTQYF.

The chain has TRBV12-5 and TRBJ2-3, with 12 bases matching TRBD2. Trimming cost V 6 bases and J 1 base; bases outside gene matches: 5. In germline, CDR1 is LGHNT, CDR2 FRNRAP. This CDR3 region has 16 residues. The CDR3 DNA reads TGTGCTAGTGGGGGGACTAGCGGGTCCGGCACAGATACGCAGTATTTT. Amino acid sequence: CASGGTSGSGTDTQYF.

This clone was seen a few times. CDR3 region: CASSLVPDKDEQFF. The CDR3, as DNA: TGCGCCAGCAGCTTGGTCCCCGACAAGGATGAGCAGTTCTTC. This chain uses TRBV5-1 with TRBJ2-1, with D unresolved. The germline CDR1 and CDR2 sequences are SGHRS and YFSETQ. Trimming pared 0 bases from V and 8 bases from J, leaving 12 bases between. This CDR3 region has 14 residues. The variable domain in full, with the rest retrieved from reference TRBV5-1 and TRBJ2-1, is KAGVTQTPRYLIKTRGQQVTLSCSPISGHRSVSWYQQTPGQGLQFLFEYFSETQRNKGNFPGRFSGRQFSNSRSEMNVSTLELGDSALYLCASSLVPDKDEQFFGPGTRLTVL.

The count of this clone is one. The chain links TRBV7-9 to TRBJ2-1, with 12 bases identical to TRBD2. The CDR3 consists of 17 residues. Germline CDR1 reads SEHNR; CDR2 reads FQNEAQ (reference sequence). Trimming removed 5 bases from V and 5 bases from J; junction bases left unmatched: 10. For the CDR3, the DNA is TGTGCCAGCAGCGCCGTCAGGACTAGCGGGGACCACAATGAGCAGTTCTTC. As protein: CASSAVRTSGDHNEQFF.

CDR3 loop: CASSPGQGGNTIYF. For the CDR3, the DNA is TGTGCCAGCTCACCAGGCCAGGGTGGAAACACCATATATTTT. The rearrangement joins TRBV18 to TRBJ1-3, with D possibly matching TRBD1 (5 bases). This CDR3 has 14 amino acids. Germline CDR1 reads KGHSH; CDR2 reads LQKENI. Between the trimmed V and J ends, which lost 2 bases and 3 bases, there was a span of 8 bases.

V usage is TRBV7-2 and J usage is TRBJ2-3; weak D call: TRBD2 (6 bases). Trimming pared 2 bases from V and 0 bases from J, leaving 9 bases between. Looked up from germline, CDR1 is SGHTA and CDR2 is FQGNSA. There are 15 residues in the CDR3. The DNA of the CDR3 is TGTGCCAGCAGCTTATGGCGGGGTAGCACAGATACGCAGTATTTT. As protein: CASSLWRGSTDTQYF. The full variable domain, with the rest looked up from reference TRBV7-2 and TRBJ2-3, is GAGVSQSPSNKVTEKGKDVELRCDPISGHTALYWYRQSLGQGLEFLIYFQGNSAPDKSGLPSDRFSAERTGGSVSTLTIQRTQQEDSAVYLCASSLWRGSTDTQYFGPGTRLTVL.

The gene calls are TRBV3-1 (or the pseudogene TRBV3-2) and TRBJ1-2; 12 bases are a match to TRBD1. Germline V gene data show CDR1 as LGHDT and CDR2 as YNNKEL (reference sequence). The V and J ends lost 4 bases and 4 bases, in that order; junction bases with no gene match: 13. The CDR3 consists of 18 residues. The CDR3 reads CASSPRPGQGAGFYGYTF. The CDR3, as DNA: TGTGCCAGCAGCCCTAGACCGGGACAGGGGGCCGGGTTCTATGGCTACACCTTC.

The genes are TRBV5-1 and TRBJ2-7; 9 bases align to TRBD2. Germline trimming cut 1 base from V and 2 bases from J; bases unmatched to any gene: 13. Germline V CDR1 and CDR2: SGHRS, YFSETQ. The CDR3 totals 18 residues. CDR3: CASSLTGSRSSGTYEQYF. The CDR3 DNA reads TGCGCCAGCAGCTTGACCGGCAGTCGGTCTAGCGGGACCTACGAGCAGTACTTC.

The chain is built from TRBV19 and TRBJ1-2; D not resolved. The CDR3 consists of 12 residues. V was shortened by 6 bases and J by 3 bases, with 8 bases between the two germline ends. CDR1 and CDR2 from the germline V gene are LNHDA and SQIVND (reference sequence). The CDR3 loop reads CASSRHDYGYTF. The CDR3 DNA reads TGTGCCAGTAGCAGACACGACTATGGCTACACCTTC.

On this clone itself: This same CDR3 is encoded by further DNA sequences in the sample. The gene calls are TRBV29-1 and TRBJ2-5, with 12 bases aligning to TRBD1. Germline CDR1 SQVTM, CDR2 ANQGSEA. This CDR3 is built from 13 residues. Losses at the gene ends were 7 bases for V and 5 bases for J; bases not matched to a gene: 5. DNA for the CDR3: TGCAGCGCCCCGGGACAGGGGGCCGAGACCCAGTACTTC. Amino acid sequence: CSAPGQGAETQYF.

The V call is TRBV20-1, the J call TRBJ1-1; D possibly corresponds to TRBD1 (5 bases). CDR3 size: 11 residues. Trimming took 1 base from V and 9 from J, leaving 9 bases between them. Germline V gives CDR1 DFQATT, CDR2 SNEGSKA (reference sequence). The CDR3 DNA is TGCAGTGCTAGAGTGGGGGGGAAAGCTTTCTTT. Amino acids: CSARVGGKAFF.